The next 17 T cell receptor beta chains were all read from a single sample in a study of blood T cell repertoires in COVID-19. Assay used: immunoSEQ multiplex PCR; TCRdb lists only in-frame clones, some missing. The sample gives tens of thousands of clones, 82% of which show up once; over 10% is in the top ten. Sequences were obtained from peripheral blood. These receptors came from a human donor in a cohort sampled during active COVID-19.

V usage is TRBV10-3 and J usage is TRBJ1-2; D is perhaps TRBD1 (5 bases). V lost 10 bases, J lost 4 bases, and 16 bases lay in between. The CDR3 consists of 13 residues. Germline V gene lookup returns CDR1 ENHRY and CDR2 SYGVKD. CDR3 sequence (DNA): TGTGCCAGGACGGCAGGGCTAGGCTATGGCTACACCTTC. Translating it yields CARTAGLGYGYTF.

The chain couples TRBV9 to TRBJ1-3; D gene unclear. The CDR3 is 15 residues long. V was cut by 5 bases and J by 0 bases, with 12 bases left in between. In germline, CDR1 is SGDLS, CDR2 YYNGEE. The CDR3 DNA follows: TGTGCCAGCAGTCTCAGTTACTACTCTGGAAACACCATATATTTT. Its protein product is CASSLSYYSGNTIYF.

The chain is built from TRBV3-1 (or the pseudogene TRBV3-2) and TRBJ1-1; D remains unclear. There are 14 residues in the CDR3. Trimming removed 0 bases from V and 4 bases from J, with 9 bases in between. The germline gives CDR1 LGHDT, CDR2 YNNKEL (reference sequence). CDR3 region: CASSQDLGSTEAFF. The CDR3, as DNA: TGTGCCAGCAGCCAAGATCTTGGTAGCACTGAAGCTTTCTTT.

The V gene is TRBV11-3, the J gene TRBJ2-7; tentatively, D is TRBD2 (5 bases). V was cut by 1 base and J by 3 bases, with 7 bases left in between. The CDR3 consists of 13 residues. CDR1 is SGHNT and CDR2 is YENEEA in the germline V gene. The CDR3: CASSLGGNYEQYF. For the CDR3, the DNA is TGTGCCAGCAGCTTAGGAGGGAACTACGAGCAGTACTTC.

V usage is TRBV2 and J usage is TRBJ1-6; 9 nucleotides match TRBD1. In germline, CDR1 is SNHLY, CDR2 FYNNEI. This CDR3 contains 14 residues. J lost 7 bases, V lost 8 bases, and 6 bases had no gene match. The CDR3 sequence: CASGRGQGNSPLHF. CDR3 DNA sequence: TGTGCCAGCGGCCGTGGACAGGGGAATTCACCCCTCCACTTT.

This clone appeared many times. Within the sample, other DNA sequences also encode this same CDR3. The chain couples TRBV6-6 to TRBJ1-6; D remains unclear. Germline values: CDR1 MNHNY, CDR2 SVGAGI (reference sequence). V lost 3 bases to trimming and J lost 10 bases, with 10 bases between them. The CDR3 contains 13 residues. CDR3 nucleotides: TGTGCCAGCAGTTATAGTAGTGAATCACCCCTCCACTTT. As protein: CASSYSSESPLHF.

This rearrangement joins TRBV2 to TRBJ1-1, with D possibly matching TRBD1 (6 bases). The CDR3 is 13 residues long. Trimming removed 7 bases from V and 11 bases from J, with 20 bases in between. CDR1 is SNHLY, CDR2 FYNNEI, per germline. CDR3 DNA sequence: TGTGCCAGCATCGGAAGGGGGGAGGGAGGGGCTTTCTTT. Residues: CASIGRGEGGAFF.

The V and J genes are TRBV5-1 and TRBJ2-7; possibly TRBD2 for D (6 bases). The CDR3 extends over 15 amino acids. The V gene lost 4 bases and the J gene lost 6 bases, with 20 bases spanning the gap. CDR1 and CDR2 from the germline V gene are SGHRS and YFSETQ. CDR3 loop: CASSARDRGFREQYF. The CDR3 nucleotides are TGCGCCAGCAGCGCCCGGGATCGGGGGTTTCGCGAGCAGTACTTC.

The V gene is TRBV5-1, the J gene TRBJ1-5, with D perhaps matching TRBD1 (6 bases). In germline, CDR1 is SGHRS, CDR2 YFSETQ. V was clipped by 0 bases and J by 7 bases, with 11 bases between them. This CDR3 is 14 amino acids long. The CDR3 DNA reads as TGCGCCAGCAGCTTGGACGGTACAGGGCAGCCCCAGCATTTT. It yields the protein CASSLDGTGQPQHF.

The rearrangement uses TRBV28 and TRBJ2-7; 7 bases are a match to TRBD1. Germline values: CDR1 MDHEN, CDR2 SYDVKM. The CDR3 covers 15 residues. As DNA, the CDR3 is TGTGCCAGCAGAAGGACAGGCCAAAGCTCCTACGAGCAGTGCGTC. Translating gives CASRRTGQSSYEQCV.

This chain joins TRBV7-8 and TRBJ2-7; no definite D call. The CDR3 consists of 13 residues. Germline-derived CDR1 and CDR2 are SGHVS and FQNEAQ. Trimming pared 5 bases from V and 2 bases from J, leaving 10 bases between. The CDR3 DNA is TGTGCCAGCAGCCGACACCAGACCTACGAGCAGTACTTC. Its translation is CASSRHQTYEQYF.

The V and J genes are TRBV7-9 and TRBJ2-5; 9 nucleotides align to TRBD1. This CDR3 comprises 14 residues. Trimming took 5 bases from V and 3 from J; bases not matched to a gene: 4. Germline-derived CDR1 and CDR2 are SEHNR and FQNEAQ (reference sequence). The CDR3 region is CASSTWTGEETQYF. DNA of the CDR3: TGTGCCAGCAGCACCTGGACAGGGGAAGAGACCCAGTACTTC.

The chain carries TRBV7-8 and TRBJ1-5, with D unclear. Germline assignment: CDR1 SGHVS and CDR2 FQNEAQ. Deletions cut 1 base from V and 0 bases from J, with 10 bases between. The CDR3 is made up of 16 amino acids. The CDR3 reads CASSLEEGYSNQPQHF. CDR3 coding DNA: TGTGCCAGCAGCTTAGAGGAGGGTTATAGCAATCAGCCCCAGCATTTT.

This clone was counted a single time. The rearrangement joins TRBV6-6 to TRBJ1-5; 7 bases line up with TRBD1. Trimming took 6 bases from V and 1 from J; bases not matched to a gene: 9. Per the germline V gene, CDR1 is MNHNY and CDR2 is SVGAGI (reference sequence). The length of the CDR3 is 16 residues. The CDR3 here is CASRKDREYSNQPQHF. The CDR3 nucleotides read TGTGCCAGCAGGAAAGACAGGGAATACAGCAATCAGCCCCAGCATTTT.

This clone has a handful of counts. The gene calls are TRBV5-6 and TRBJ2-3; TRBD1 is a possible D gene (5 bases). CDR3 length: 16 amino acids. Looked up from germline, CDR1 is SGHDT and CDR2 is YYEEEE. The V end lost 4 bases, the J end lost 6 bases, and 21 bases lay between the germline ends. This chain's CDR3 is CASSLAGANFDDTQYF. The DNA for the CDR3 is TGTGCCAGCAGCCTGGCTGGGGCGAACTTCGATGATACGCAGTATTTT.

The chain employs TRBV4-1 and TRBJ2-4; TRBD2 is a possible D gene (5 bases). Germline-derived CDR1 and CDR2 are MGHRA and YSYEKL. This CDR3 region has 19 residues. V lost 4 bases and J lost 3, with 25 bases in between. CDR3 nucleotides: TGCGCCAGCAGCCGAATACCGGGTCCCACGGACCGGGACAAAAACATTCAGTACTTC. Translated, it gives CASSRIPGPTDRDKNIQYF.

For this clone: One end of the junction is discordant with germline, which a read error may explain. The chain links TRBV2 to TRBJ2-5; 9 positions agree with TRBD2. From germline, CDR1 is SNHLY and CDR2 FYNNEI. The CDR3 is 15 residues long. The CDR3 nucleotides read TGTGCCAGCAGTGGTTCTAGCGGGGACCACGAGACCCAGTACTTC. This sequence encodes CASSGSSGDHETQYF.